This T cell receptor beta chain was recorded in a study of blood T cell repertoires in COVID-19. Under the authors' procedure: From reference gene primer amplification, estimates of nucleated cell counts were derived. Measured with immunoSEQ multiplex PCR; TCRdb has only the in-frame clones, and not every one. That table gives V, J and clone size, and the DNA gave D and trimming. The data show over 70,000 clones, with 88% seen just once and less than 9% held by the top ten. Germline CDR1 reads MNHNS; CDR2 reads SASEGT. The length of the CDR3 is 16 residues. J lost 2 bases, V lost 6 bases, and 6 bases had no gene match.

The clonotype originates from a woman of 80 years or more with acute or convalescent COVID-19. The V gene is TRBV6-1, the J gene TRBJ2-5, with TRBD2 identical over 13 bases. The material sequenced was peripheral blood. The CDR3, as DNA: TGTGCCAGCAGCGAACCGACTAGCGGGGGGCAAGAGACCCAGTACTTC. Translation gives CASSEPTSGGQETQYF.